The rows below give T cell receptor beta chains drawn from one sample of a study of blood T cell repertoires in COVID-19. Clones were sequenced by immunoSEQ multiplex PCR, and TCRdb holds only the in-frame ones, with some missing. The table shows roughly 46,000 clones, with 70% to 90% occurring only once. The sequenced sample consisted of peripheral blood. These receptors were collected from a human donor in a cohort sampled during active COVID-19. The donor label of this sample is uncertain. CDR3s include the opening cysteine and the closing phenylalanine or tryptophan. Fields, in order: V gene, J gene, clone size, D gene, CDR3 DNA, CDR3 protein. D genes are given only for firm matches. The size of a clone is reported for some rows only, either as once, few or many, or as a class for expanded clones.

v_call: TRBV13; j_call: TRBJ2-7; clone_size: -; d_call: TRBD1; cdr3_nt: TGTGCCAGCAGCTTGAACAGGGGGAACGAGCAGTACTTC; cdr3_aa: CASSLNRGNEQYF
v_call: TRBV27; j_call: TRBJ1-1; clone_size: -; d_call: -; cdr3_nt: TGTGCCAGCAGTTTGGGGCCGAACACTGAAGCTTTCTTT; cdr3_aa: CASSLGPNTEAFF
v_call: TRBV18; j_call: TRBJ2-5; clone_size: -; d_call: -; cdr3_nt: TGTGCCAGCTCACCCACAGATCTCCAAGAGACCCAGTACTTC; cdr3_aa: CASSPTDLQETQYF
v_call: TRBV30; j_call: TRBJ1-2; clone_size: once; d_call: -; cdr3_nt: TGTGCCTGGACCCCAAAGGGGGTCGCATCTTATGGCTACACCTTC; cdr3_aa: CAWTPKGVASYGYTF
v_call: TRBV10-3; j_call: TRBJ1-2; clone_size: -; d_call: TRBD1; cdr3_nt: TGTGCCATCAGTGTAGACAGGGGGCAGCACTATGGCTACACCTTC; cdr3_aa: CAISVDRGQHYGYTF
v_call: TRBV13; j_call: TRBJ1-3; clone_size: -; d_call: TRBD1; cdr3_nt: TGTGCCAGCAGCACCCGGACAGGGGGCATTGGAAACACCATATATTTT; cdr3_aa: CASSTRTGGIGNTIYF
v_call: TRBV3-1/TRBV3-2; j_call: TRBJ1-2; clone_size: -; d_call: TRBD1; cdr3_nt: TGTGCCAGCAGCCCCACGGGAGGGGGCATTTCTAACTATGGCTACACCTTC; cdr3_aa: CASSPTGGGISNYGYTF
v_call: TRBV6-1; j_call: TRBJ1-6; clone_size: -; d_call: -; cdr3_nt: TGTGCCAGCAGTGAATTCGGTTCCCGGAGCTCCTATAATTCACCCCTCCACTTT; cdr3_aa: CASSEFGSRSSYNSPLHF
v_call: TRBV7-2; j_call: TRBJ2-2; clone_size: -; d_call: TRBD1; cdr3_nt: TGTGCCAGTTCAATCACTATACAGGGGGCTTACACCGGGGAGCTGTTTTTT; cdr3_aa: CASSITIQGAYTGELFF
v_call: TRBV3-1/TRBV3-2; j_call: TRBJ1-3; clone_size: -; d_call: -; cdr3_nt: TGTGCCAGCAGCCAAGGCACAGCCTCTGGAAACACCATATATTTT; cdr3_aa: CASSQGTASGNTIYF
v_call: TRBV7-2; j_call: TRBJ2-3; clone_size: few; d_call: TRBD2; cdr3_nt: TGTGCCAGCACGGCGAAGCGGGGGGTAGCAGATACGCAGTATTTT; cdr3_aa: CASTAKRGVADTQYF
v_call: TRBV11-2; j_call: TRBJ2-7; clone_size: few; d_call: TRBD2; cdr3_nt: TGTGCCAGCAGCGGCCCTAGCGGGCGCTCCTACGAGCAGTACTTC; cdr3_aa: CASSGPSGRSYEQYF
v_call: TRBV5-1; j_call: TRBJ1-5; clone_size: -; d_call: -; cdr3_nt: TGCGCCAGCAGCTTGGATGGAGACAATCAGCCCCAGCATTTT; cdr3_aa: CASSLDGDNQPQHF
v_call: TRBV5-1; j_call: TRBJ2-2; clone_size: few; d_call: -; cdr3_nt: TGCGCCAGCAGCTTGGACATCGGGGAGCTGTTTTTT; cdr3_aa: CASSLDIGELFF
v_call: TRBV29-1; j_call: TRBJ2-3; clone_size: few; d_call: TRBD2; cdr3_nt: TGCAGCGTTGAAAGGCTAGCGGGGAACACAGATACGCAGTATTTT; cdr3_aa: CSVERLAGNTDTQYF
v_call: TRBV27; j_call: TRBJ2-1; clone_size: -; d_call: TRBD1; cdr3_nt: TGTGCCAGCAGAACCGACAGGGCCTACAATGAGCAGTTCTTC; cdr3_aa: CASRTDRAYNEQFF
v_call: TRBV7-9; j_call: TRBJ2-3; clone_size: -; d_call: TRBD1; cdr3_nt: TGTGCCAGCAGCTCCCTGGGACAGGGCGTGAGGGGAGATACGCAGTATTTT; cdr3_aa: CASSSLGQGVRGDTQYF
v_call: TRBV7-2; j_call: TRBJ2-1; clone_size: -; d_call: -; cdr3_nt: TGTGCCAGCAGCATGGGGGGCTCCTACAATGAGCAGTTCTTC; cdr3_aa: CASSMGGSYNEQFF
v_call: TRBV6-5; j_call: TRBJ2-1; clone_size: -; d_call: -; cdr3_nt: TGTGCCAGCAGTTACTCGGGCTACGGCTACAATGAGCAGTTCTTC; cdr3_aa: CASSYSGYGYNEQFF
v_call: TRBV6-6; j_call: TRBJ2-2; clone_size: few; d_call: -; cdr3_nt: TGTGCCAGCAGTTACAAAGGCTCCAGGGCCGGGGAGCTGTTTTTT; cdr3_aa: CASSYKGSRAGELFF
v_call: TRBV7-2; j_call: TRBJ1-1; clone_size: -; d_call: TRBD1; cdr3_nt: TGTGCCAGCAGTAAATACCGGGACAGGGGGTTGATGGGCACTGAAGCTTTCTTT; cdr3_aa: CASSKYRDRGLMGTEAFF
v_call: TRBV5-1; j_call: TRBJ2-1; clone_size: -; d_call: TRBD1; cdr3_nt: TGCGCCAGCAGCCAATCTACAGGGGGATCGTGGGATGAGCAGTTCTTC; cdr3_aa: CASSQSTGGSWDEQFF
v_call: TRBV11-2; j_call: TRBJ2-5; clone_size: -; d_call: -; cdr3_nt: TGTGCCAGCAGCCCCACGGGACTTCAAGAGACCCAGTACTTC; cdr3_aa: CASSPTGLQETQYF
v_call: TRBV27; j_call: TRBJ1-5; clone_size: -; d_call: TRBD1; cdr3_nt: TGTGCCAGCAGTTTATGGCAGGGGGATCAGCCCCAGCATTTT; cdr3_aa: CASSLWQGDQPQHF
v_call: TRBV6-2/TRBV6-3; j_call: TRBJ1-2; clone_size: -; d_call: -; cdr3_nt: TGTGCCAGCAGTTCCGGGTTTGGCCGCTCGAACTATGGCTACACCTTC; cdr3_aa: CASSSGFGRSNYGYTF
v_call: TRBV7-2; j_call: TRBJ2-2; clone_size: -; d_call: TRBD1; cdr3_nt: TGTGCCAGCAGCCTCAGGACAGGGGGCTCCGGGGAGCTGTTTTTT; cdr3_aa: CASSLRTGGSGELFF
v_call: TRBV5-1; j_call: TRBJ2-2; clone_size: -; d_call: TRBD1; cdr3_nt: TGCGCCAGCAGCTCACAGGGGGCGGGGACCGGGGAGCTGTTTTTT; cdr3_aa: CASSSQGAGTGELFF
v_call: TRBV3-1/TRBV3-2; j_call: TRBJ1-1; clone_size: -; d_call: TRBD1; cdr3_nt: TGTGCCAGCAGCCAGGGACAGGGTAATTCTGAAGCTTTCTTT; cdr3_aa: CASSQGQGNSEAFF
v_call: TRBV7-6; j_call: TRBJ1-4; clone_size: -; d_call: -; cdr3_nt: TGTGCCAGCAGCGCCGGGGGGGCAACTAATGAAAAACTGTTTTTT; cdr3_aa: CASSAGGATNEKLFF
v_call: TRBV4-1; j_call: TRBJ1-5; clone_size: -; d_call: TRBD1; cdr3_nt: TGCGCCAGCAGCCAAGGGACAGGGGAGGGTTATAGGCCCCAGCATTTT; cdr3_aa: CASSQGTGEGYRPQHF
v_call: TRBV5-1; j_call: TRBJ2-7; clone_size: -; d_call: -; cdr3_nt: TGCGCCAGCAGCTTAATGGGGCACGAGCAGTACTTC; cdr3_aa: CASSLMGHEQYF
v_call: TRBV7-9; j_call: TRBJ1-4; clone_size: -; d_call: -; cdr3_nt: TGTGCCAGCAGCCCAACAGGGAAAGATGAAAAACTGTTTTTT; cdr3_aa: CASSPTGKDEKLFF
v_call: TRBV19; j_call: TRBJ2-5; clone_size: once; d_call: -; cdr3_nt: TGTGCCAGTAGTGGACTAACCTTCTCAGAGACCCAGTACTTC; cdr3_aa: CASSGLTFSETQYF
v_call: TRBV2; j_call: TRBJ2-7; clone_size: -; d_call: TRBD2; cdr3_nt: TGTGCCAGCAGAGCACCGGGACTAGCGGCGCTCGACTACGAGCAGTACTTC; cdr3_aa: CASRAPGLAALDYEQYF
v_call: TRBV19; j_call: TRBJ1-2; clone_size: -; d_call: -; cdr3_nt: TGTGCCAGTAGTATGGGGGCAGGGCCTGGCTACACCTTC; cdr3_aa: CASSMGAGPGYTF
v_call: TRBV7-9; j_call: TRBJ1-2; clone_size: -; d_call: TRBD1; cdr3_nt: TGTGCCAGCAGCTTAGTGGGACAGGGAGGATTCTATGGCTACACCTTC; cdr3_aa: CASSLVGQGGFYGYTF
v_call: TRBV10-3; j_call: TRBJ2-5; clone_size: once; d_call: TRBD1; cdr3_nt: TGTGCCATCAGTGAGTCGAACGACAGGGGAACAAAGACCCAGTACTTC; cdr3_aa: CAISESNDRGTKTQYF
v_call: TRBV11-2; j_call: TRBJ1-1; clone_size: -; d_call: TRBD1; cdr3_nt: TGTGCCAGCAGCTTAGCAGGGGGCCACACTGAAGCTTTCTTT; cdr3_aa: CASSLAGGHTEAFF
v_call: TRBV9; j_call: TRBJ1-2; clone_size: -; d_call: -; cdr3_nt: TGTGCCAGCAGCGTAGTAGACAGCCCCTATGGCTACACCTTC; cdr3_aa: CASSVVDSPYGYTF